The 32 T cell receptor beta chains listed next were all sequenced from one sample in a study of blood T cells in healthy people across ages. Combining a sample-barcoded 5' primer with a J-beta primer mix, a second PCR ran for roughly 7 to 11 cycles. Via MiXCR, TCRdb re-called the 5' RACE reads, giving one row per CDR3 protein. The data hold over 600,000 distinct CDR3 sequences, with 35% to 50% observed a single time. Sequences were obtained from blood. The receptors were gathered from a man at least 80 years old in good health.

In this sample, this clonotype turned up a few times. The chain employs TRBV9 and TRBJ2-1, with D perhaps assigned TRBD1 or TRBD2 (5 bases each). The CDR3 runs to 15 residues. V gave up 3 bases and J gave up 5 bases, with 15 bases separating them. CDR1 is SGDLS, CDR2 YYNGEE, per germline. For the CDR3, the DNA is TGTGCCAGCAGCGCAGACCCGGGACCTCACAATGAGCAGTTCTTC. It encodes CASSADPGPHNEQFF.

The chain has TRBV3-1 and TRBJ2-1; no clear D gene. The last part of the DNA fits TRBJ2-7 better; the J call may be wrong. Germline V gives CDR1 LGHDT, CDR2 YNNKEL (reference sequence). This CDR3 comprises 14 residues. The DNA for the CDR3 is TGTGCCAGCAGGCCGGCGGCTAACTACAATGAGCAGTACTTC. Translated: CASRPAANYNEQYF.

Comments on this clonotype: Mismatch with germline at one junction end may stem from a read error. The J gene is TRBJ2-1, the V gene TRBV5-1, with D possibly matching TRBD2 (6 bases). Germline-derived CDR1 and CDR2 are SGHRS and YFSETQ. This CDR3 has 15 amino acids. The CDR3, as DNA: TGCGCCGGCAGCCCCGAGGGGACTCCCTACAATGAGCAGTTCTTC. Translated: CAGSPEGTPYNEQFF.

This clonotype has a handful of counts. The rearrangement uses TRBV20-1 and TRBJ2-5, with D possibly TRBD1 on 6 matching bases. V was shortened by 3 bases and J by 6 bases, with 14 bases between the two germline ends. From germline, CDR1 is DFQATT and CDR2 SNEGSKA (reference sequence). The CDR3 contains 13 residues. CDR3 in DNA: TGCAGTGCTAGTAGGCAGGGGTCTAAGACCCAGTACTTC. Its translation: CSASRQGSKTQYF.

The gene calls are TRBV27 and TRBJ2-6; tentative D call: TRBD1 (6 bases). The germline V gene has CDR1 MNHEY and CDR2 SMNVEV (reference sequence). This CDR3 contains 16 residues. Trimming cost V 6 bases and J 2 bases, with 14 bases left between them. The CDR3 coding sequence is TGTGCCAGCAGCCCTCTTGGGGGCGCTGGGGCCAACGTCCTGACTTTC. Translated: CASSPLGGAGANVLTF. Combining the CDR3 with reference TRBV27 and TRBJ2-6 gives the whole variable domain EAQVTQNPRYLITVTGKKLTVTCSQNMNHEYMSWYRQDPGLGLRQIYYSMNVEVTDKGDVPEGYKVSRKEKRNFPLILESPSPNQTSLYFCASSPLGGAGANVLTFGAGSRLTVL.

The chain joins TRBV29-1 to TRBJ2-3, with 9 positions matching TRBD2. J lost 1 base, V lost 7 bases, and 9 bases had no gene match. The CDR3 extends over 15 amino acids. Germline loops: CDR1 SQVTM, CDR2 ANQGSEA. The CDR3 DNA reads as TGCAGCGGCGGCCTAGCGGGAAGGGGCACAGATACGCAGTATTTT. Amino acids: CSGGLAGRGTDTQYF.

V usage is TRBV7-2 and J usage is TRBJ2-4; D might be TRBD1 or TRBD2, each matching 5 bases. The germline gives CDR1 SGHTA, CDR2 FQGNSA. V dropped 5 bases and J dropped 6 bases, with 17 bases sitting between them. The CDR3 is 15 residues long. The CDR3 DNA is TGTGCCAGCAGCGACACCGGGACCGGTGGAAACATTCAGTACTTC. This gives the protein CASSDTGTGGNIQYF.

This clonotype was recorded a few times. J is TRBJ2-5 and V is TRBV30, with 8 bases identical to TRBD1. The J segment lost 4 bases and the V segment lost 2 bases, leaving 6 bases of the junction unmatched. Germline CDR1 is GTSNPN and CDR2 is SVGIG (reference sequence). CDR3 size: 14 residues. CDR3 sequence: CAWSFRTGTETQYF. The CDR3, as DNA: TGTGCCTGGAGTTTCAGGACAGGGACAGAGACCCAGTACTTC.

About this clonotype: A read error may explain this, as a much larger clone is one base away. The CDR3: CSASSGVGNEQYF. In nucleotides, the CDR3 is TGCAGTGCTAGCTCGGGAGTCGGGAATGAGCAGTACTTC. This chain connects TRBV20-1 to TRBJ2-5; D perhaps matches TRBD2 (6 bases). V lost 3 bases, J lost 11 bases, and 19 bases lay in between. Germline CDR1 reads DFQATT; CDR2 reads SNEGSKA (reference sequence). CDR3 length: 13 amino acids.

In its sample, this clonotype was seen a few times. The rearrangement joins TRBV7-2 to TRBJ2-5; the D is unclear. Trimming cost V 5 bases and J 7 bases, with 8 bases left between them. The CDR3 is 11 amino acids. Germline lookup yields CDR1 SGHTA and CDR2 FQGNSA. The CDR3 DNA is TGTGCCAGCAGCCCCCCGGGGACCCAGTACTTC. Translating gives CASSPPGTQYF.

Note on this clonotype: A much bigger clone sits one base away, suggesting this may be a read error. CDR3: CASSSSGRASNNEQFF. The CDR3 DNA sequence: TGTGCCAGCAGCTCTAGCGGGAGGGCCTCCAACAATGAGCAGTTCTTC. V and J are TRBV7-3 and TRBJ2-1; 12 nucleotides line up with TRBD2. Germline CDR1 is SGHTA and CDR2 is FQGTGA. The CDR3 is 16 amino acids.

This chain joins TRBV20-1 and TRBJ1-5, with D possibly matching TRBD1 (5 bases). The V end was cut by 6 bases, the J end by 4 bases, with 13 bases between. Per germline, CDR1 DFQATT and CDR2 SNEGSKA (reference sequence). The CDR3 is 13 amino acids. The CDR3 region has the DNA TGCAGTGCCCAGTCAGGGTATAATCAGCCCCAGCATTTT. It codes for CSAQSGYNQPQHF.

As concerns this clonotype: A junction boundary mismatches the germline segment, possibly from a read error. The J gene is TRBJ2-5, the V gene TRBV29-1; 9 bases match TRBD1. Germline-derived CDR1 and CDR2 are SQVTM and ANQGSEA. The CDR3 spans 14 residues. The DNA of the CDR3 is TGCGGCGTGCTGGACAGGGGCCTCCAAGAGACCCAGTACTTC. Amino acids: CGVLDRGLQETQYF. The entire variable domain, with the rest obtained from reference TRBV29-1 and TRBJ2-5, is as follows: SAVISQKPSRDICQRGTSLTIQCQVDSQVTMMFWYRQQPGQSLTLIATANQGSEATYESGFVIDKFPISRPNLTFSTLTVSNMSPEDSSIYLCGVLDRGLQETQYFGPGTRLLVL.

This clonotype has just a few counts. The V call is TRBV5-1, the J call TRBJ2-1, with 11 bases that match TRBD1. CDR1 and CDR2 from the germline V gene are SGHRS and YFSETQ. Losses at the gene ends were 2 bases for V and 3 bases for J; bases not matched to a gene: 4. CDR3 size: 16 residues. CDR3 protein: CASSLGTGGHYNEQFF. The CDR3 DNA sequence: TGCGCCAGCAGCTTAGGGACAGGGGGTCACTACAATGAGCAGTTCTTC.

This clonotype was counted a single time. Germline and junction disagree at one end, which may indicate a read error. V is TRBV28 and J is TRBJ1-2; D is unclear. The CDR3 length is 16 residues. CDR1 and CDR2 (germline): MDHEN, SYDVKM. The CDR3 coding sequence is TGTGCCAGCACTGGAGGCTTGGGGAGATCTCCCTATGACTACACCTTC. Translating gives CASTGGLGRSPYDYTF.

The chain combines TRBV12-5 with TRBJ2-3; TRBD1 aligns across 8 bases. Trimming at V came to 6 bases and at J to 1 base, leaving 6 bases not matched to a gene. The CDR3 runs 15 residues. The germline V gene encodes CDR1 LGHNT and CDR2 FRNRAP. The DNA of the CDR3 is TGTGCTAGTGGCCCTGGACAGGGTGGCACAGATACGCAGTATTTT. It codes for CASGPGQGGTDTQYF.

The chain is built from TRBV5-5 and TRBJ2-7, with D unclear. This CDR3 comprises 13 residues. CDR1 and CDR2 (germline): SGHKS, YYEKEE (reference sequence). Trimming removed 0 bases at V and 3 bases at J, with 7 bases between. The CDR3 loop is CASSLECHYEQYF. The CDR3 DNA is TGTGCCAGCAGCTTGGAGTGCCACTACGAGCAGTACTTC.

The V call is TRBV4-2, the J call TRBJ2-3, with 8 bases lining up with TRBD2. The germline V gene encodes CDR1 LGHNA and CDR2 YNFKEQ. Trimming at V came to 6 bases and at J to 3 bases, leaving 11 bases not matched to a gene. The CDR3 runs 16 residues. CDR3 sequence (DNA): TGTGCCAGCAGTAGAATTACGGGAGGGGGAACAGATACGCAGTATTTT. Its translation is CASSRITGGGTDTQYF.

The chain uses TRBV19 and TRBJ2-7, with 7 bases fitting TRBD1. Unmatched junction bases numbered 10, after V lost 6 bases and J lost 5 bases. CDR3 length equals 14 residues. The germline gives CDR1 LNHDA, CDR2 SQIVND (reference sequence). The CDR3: CASRATGQSHEQYF. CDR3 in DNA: TGTGCCAGTAGAGCCACGGGACAGAGCCACGAGCAGTACTTC. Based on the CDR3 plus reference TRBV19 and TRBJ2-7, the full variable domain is DGGITQSPKYLFRKEGQNVTLSCEQNLNHDAMYWYRQDPGQGLRLIYYSQIVNDFQKGDIAEGYSVSREKKESFPLTVTSAQKNPTAFYLCASRATGQSHEQYFGPGTRLTVT.

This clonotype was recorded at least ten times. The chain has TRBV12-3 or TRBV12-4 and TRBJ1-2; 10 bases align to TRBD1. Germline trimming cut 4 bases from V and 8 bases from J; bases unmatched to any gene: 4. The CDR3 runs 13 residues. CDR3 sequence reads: CASSSGQGLGYTF. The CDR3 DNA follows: TGTGCCAGCAGTTCGGGACAGGGGTTGGGCTACACCTTC.

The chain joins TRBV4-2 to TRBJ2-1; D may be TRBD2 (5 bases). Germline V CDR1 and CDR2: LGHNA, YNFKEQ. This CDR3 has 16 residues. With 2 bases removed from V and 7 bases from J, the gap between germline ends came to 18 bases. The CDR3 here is CASSQSGGGTINEQFF. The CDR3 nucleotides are TGTGCCAGCAGCCAAAGTGGAGGCGGAACGATTAATGAGCAGTTCTTC.

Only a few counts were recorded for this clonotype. The CDR3 loop reads CASSLSLGNIQYF. In nucleotides, the CDR3 is TGTGCCAGCAGTTTATCATTAGGGAACATTCAGTACTTC. J is TRBJ2-4 and V is TRBV27; D is unclear. Germline CDR1 reads MNHEY; CDR2 reads SMNVEV (reference sequence). This CDR3 has 13 residues. Trimming took off 0 bases at V and 7 bases at J, with 7 bases between the two ends.

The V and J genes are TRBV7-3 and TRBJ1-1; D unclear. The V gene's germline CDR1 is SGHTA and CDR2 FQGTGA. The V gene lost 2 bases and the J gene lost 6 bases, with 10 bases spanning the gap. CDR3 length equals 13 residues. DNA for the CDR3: TGTGCCAGCAGCTTATCGGCTAACGCTGAAGCTTTCTTT. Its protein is CASSLSANAEAFF.

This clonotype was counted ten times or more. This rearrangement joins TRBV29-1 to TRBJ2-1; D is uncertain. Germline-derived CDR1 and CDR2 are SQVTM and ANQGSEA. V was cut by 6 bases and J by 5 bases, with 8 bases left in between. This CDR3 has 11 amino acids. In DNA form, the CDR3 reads TGCAGCGTCGGCCACAACAATGAGCAGTTCTTC. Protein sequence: CSVGHNNEQFF.

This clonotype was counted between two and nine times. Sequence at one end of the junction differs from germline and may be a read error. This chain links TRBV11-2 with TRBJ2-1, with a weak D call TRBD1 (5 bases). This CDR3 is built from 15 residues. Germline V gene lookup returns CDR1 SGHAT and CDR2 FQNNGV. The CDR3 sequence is CASSLDSLSYNEQFF. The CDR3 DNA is TGTGCCAGCAGCCTAGACAGCCTCTCCTACAATGAGCAGTTCTTC. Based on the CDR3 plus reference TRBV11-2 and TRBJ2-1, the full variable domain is EAGVAQSPRYKIIEKRQSVAFWCNPISGHATLYWYQQILGQGPKLLIQFQNNGVVDDSQLPKDRFSAERLKGVDSTLKIQPAKLEDSAVYLCASSLDSLSYNEQFFGPGTRLTVL.

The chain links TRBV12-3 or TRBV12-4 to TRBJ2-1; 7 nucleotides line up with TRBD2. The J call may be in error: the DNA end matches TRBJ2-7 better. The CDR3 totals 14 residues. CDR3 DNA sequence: TGTGCCAGCAGTCCCGCCGGGACTATCAATGAGCAGTACTTC. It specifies CASSPAGTINEQYF.

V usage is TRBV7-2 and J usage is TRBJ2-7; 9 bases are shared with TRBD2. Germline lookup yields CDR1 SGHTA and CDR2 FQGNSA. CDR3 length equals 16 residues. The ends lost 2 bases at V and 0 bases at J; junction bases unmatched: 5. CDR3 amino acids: CASSLSGTSSSYEQYF. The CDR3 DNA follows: TGTGCCAGCAGCTTATCCGGGACTAGCAGCTCCTACGAGCAGTACTTC.

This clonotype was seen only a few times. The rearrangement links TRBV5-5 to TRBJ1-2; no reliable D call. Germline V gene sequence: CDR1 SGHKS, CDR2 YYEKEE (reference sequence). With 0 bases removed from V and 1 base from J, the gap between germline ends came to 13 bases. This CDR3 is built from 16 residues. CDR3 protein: CASSLGGVGFNYGYTF. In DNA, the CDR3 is TGTGCCAGCAGCTTGGGAGGCGTGGGATTTAACTATGGCTACACCTTC.

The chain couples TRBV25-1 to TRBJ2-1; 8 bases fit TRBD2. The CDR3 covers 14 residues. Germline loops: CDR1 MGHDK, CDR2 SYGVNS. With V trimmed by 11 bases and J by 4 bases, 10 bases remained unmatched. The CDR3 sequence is CAGGPGGRYNEQFF. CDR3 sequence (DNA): TGTGCCGGCGGACCGGGGGGGCGTTACAATGAGCAGTTCTTC.

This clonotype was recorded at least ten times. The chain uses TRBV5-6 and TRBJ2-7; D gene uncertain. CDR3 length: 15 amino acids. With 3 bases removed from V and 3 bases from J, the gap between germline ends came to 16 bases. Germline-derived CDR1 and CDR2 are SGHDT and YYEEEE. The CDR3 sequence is CASSSVGQPDYEQYF. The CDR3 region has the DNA TGTGCCAGCAGCTCCGTCGGGCAGCCAGACTACGAGCAGTACTTC.

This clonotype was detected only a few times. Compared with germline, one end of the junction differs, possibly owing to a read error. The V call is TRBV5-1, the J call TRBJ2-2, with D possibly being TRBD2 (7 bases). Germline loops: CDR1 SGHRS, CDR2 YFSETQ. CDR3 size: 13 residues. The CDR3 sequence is CASSGGNTGELFF. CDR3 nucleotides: TGTGCCAGCTCGGGGGGCAACACCGGGGAGCTGTTTTTT.

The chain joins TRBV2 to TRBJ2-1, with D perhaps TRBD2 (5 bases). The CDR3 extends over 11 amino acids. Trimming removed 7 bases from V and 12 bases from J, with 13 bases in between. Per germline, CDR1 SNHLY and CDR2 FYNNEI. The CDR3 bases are TGTGCCAGCAACCGAGCGGTTGGGCAGTTCTTC. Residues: CASNRAVGQFF.